This TCR beta chain was documented in a study of blood T cell repertoires in COVID-19. Overall study: Samples representing acute and convalescent COVID-19 were sourced from the United States, Italy and Spain. T cells, B-cell-depleted T cells, or PBMCs supplied cDNA or gDNA.

Source study methods: Researchers report that nucleated cell counts were estimated from reference gene primer amplification. The table came from immunoSEQ multiplex PCR; TCRdb's copy has only in-frame clones and leaves some out. D and trimming were read from the DNA, whereas the V and J calls and clone size are those reported in that table. The sample has around 230,000 clones; 82% are singletons. V was cut by 5 bases and J by 4 bases, with 14 bases left in between. This CDR3 contains 14 residues. Germline V gives CDR1 SGHTA, CDR2 FQGNSA. The gene calls are TRBV7-2 and TRBJ1-1; D remains ambiguous. Sequenced material: peripheral blood. The origin of this receptor is a woman in her sixties with active or convalescent COVID-19. CDR3 sequence (DNA): TGTGCCAGCAGCCTCGGGAATACGGGCACTGAAGCTTTCTTT. This translates into CASSLGNTGTEAFF.